Shown below are 11 T cell receptor beta chains from a single sample sequenced in a study of type 1 and type 2 diabetes patients. Amplification started from genomic DNA. Amplification of the beta chain CDR3 used 30 forward and 13 reverse multiplex primers. TCRdb re-called the multiplex PCR reads through MiXCR, storing one row per CDR3 protein. The sample records 270,000 or so distinct CDR3 sequences, 45% to 60% being singletons. The sample taken for sequencing was peripheral blood mononuclear cells (PBMCs). The receptor source for this set is a man aged 18-30 years with type 2 diabetes.

This clonotype was seen a few times. The V and J genes are TRBV7-2 and TRBJ2-7, with TRBD1 matching over 8 bases. This CDR3 contains 16 residues. Germline assignment: CDR1 SGHTA and CDR2 FQGNSA. Trimming cost V 5 bases and J 5 bases; bases outside gene matches: 14. CDR3 sequence (DNA): TGTGCCAGCAGCGCCGACGGGACAGGAAATACTCACGAGCAGTACTTC. Its translation: CASSADGTGNTHEQYF.

The CDR3 region has the DNA TGCAGTGCCCAAATTCCGGGGGATCGGGAGACCCAGTACTTC. This codes for CSAQIPGDRETQYF. V gene TRBV20-1 combines with J gene TRBJ2-5, with a tentative D call TRBD2 (6 bases). CDR1 and CDR2 from the germline V gene are DFQATT and SNEGSKA (reference sequence). V gave up 6 bases and J gave up 5 bases, with 19 bases separating them. The CDR3 loop spans 14 amino acids.

The genes are TRBV2 and TRBJ1-5; D is uncertain. With 2 bases removed from V and 1 base from J, the gap between germline ends came to 9 bases. CDR3 length: 15 residues. Per the germline V gene, CDR1 is SNHLY and CDR2 is FYNNEI. The DNA for the CDR3 is TGTGCCAGCAGTGAAAGTGGGTTAAGCAATCAGCCCCAGCATTTT. Its protein product is CASSESGLSNQPQHF.

V gene TRBV24-1 combines with J gene TRBJ1-2; 9 nucleotides agree with TRBD1. The CDR3 loop spans 13 amino acids. The germline V gene has CDR1 KGHDR and CDR2 SFDVKD. The J segment lost 10 bases and the V segment lost 4 bases, leaving 6 bases of the junction unmatched. CDR3 nucleotides: TGTGCCACCAGTGACCGGACAGGGGATAACTACACCTTC. Translation gives CATSDRTGDNYTF.

The V and J genes are TRBV2 and TRBJ1-2; D gene uncertain. V was clipped by 2 bases and J by 5 bases, with 12 bases between them. Germline-derived CDR1 and CDR2 are SNHLY and FYNNEI. The CDR3 consists of 14 residues. The CDR3 region has the DNA TGTGCCAGCAGTGAAAGGCCAGATCAATATGGCTACACCTTC. This gives the protein CASSERPDQYGYTF.

V usage is TRBV19 and J usage is TRBJ2-2; no clear D gene. V lost 3 bases to trimming and J lost 2 bases, with 7 bases between them. Germline V CDR1 and CDR2: LNHDA, SQIVND (reference sequence). This CDR3 spans 14 amino acids. The CDR3 DNA reads as TGTGCCAGTAGTATGGCAGGTAACACCGGGGAGCTGTTTTTT. Protein sequence: CASSMAGNTGELFF. The full variable domain, its missing parts supplied by reference TRBV19 and TRBJ2-2, is DGGITQSPKYLFRKEGQNVTLSCEQNLNHDAMYWYRQDPGQGLRLIYYSQIVNDFQKGDIAEGYSVSREKKESFPLTVTSAQKNPTAFYLCASSMAGNTGELFFGEGSRLTVL.

The chain couples TRBV28 to TRBJ2-7; D gene ambiguous. Looked up from germline, CDR1 is MDHEN and CDR2 is SYDVKM. Trimming took off 6 bases at V and 0 bases at J, with 15 bases between the two ends. The CDR3 is 15 amino acids. CDR3 in amino acids: CASSLYTTDSYEQYF. Written as DNA, the CDR3 is TGTGCCAGCAGCCTATACACGACGGACTCCTACGAGCAGTACTTC.

The J gene is TRBJ1-1, the V gene TRBV6-6; 9 bases are shared with TRBD1. Germline CDR1 reads MNHNY; CDR2 reads SVGAGI (reference sequence). The trim removed 5 bases at V and 4 bases at J, leaving 5 bases unmatched. This CDR3 region has 14 residues. The CDR3 DNA is TGTGCCAGCAGTGAACGGACAGGGGTCACTGAAGCTTTCTTT. Translating gives CASSERTGVTEAFF.

The J gene is TRBJ2-7, the V gene TRBV6-6; tentatively, D is TRBD2 (6 bases). V was clipped by 5 bases and J by 4 bases, with 18 bases between them. CDR3 length: 15 amino acids. Germline values: CDR1 MNHNY, CDR2 SVGAGI (reference sequence). The CDR3 loop is CASSRDSTLLYEQYF. CDR3 sequence (DNA): TGTGCCAGCAGTCGGGACTCCACCCTACTTTACGAGCAGTACTTC.

This clonotype has ten or more counts. The rearrangement links TRBV2 to TRBJ1-1; D is undetermined. The CDR3 contains 13 residues. Germline assignment: CDR1 SNHLY and CDR2 FYNNEI. The V end was cut by 3 bases, the J end by 0 bases, with 5 bases between. In DNA, the CDR3 is TGTGCCAGCAGTGAGTCGGTGAACACTGAAGCTTTCTTT. Its protein is CASSESVNTEAFF.

The chain links TRBV19 to TRBJ2-1; D call uncertain. The V end was cut by 6 bases, the J end by 0 bases, with 9 bases between. Germline values: CDR1 LNHDA, CDR2 SQIVND (reference sequence). The CDR3 is made up of 14 amino acids. The CDR3 region has the DNA TGTGCCAGTAGGGCCTCAAGCTCCTACAATGAGCAGTTCTTC. Amino acids: CASRASSSYNEQFF. The full variable domain, with the rest looked up from reference TRBV19 and TRBJ2-1, is DGGITQSPKYLFRKEGQNVTLSCEQNLNHDAMYWYRQDPGQGLRLIYYSQIVNDFQKGDIAEGYSVSREKKESFPLTVTSAQKNPTAFYLCASRASSSYNEQFFGPGTRLTVL.